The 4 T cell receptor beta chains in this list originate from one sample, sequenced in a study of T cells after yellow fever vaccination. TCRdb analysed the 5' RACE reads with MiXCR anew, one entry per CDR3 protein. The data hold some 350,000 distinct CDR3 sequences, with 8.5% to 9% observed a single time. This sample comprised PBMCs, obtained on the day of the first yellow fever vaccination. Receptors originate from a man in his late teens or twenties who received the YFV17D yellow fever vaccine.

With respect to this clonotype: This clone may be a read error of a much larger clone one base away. The CDR3 nucleotides read TGTGCCAGGAGCTTGACTAGCGGGAATGAGCAGTTCTTC. This codes for CARSLTSGNEQFF. The rearrangement links TRBV5-5 to TRBJ2-1; 10 positions agree with TRBD2. This CDR3 region has 13 residues. Per the germline V gene, CDR1 is SGHKS and CDR2 is YYEKEE (reference sequence).

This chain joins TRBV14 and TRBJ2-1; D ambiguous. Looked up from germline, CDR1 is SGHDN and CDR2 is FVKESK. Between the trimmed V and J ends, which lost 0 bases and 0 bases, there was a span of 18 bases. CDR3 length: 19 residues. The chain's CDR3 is CASSQELWVLPSSYNEQFF. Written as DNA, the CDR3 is TGTGCCAGCAGCCAAGAATTGTGGGTCTTACCGAGCTCCTACAATGAGCAGTTCTTC.

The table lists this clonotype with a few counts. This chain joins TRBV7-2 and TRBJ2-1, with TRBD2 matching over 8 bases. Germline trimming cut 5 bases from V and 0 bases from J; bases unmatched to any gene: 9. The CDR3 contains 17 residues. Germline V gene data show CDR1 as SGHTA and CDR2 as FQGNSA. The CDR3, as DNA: TGTGCCAGCAGCCAACGGGGTAGCGGGGCCTCCTACAATGAGCAGTTCTTC. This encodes CASSQRGSGASYNEQFF. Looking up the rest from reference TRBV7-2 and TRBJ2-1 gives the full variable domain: GAGVSQSPSNKVTEKGKDVELRCDPISGHTALYWYRQSLGQGLEFLIYFQGNSAPDKSGLPSDRFSAERTGGSVSTLTIQRTQQEDSAVYLCASSQRGSGASYNEQFFGPGTRLTVL.

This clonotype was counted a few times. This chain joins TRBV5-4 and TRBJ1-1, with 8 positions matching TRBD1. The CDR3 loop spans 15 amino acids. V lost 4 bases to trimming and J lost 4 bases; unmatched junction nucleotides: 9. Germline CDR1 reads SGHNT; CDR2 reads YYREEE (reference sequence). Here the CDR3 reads CASSRTGSLGTEAFF. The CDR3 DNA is TGTGCCAGCAGCAGGACAGGGTCTTTGGGCACTGAAGCTTTCTTT.